This T cell receptor (beta chain) was sequenced in a study of blood T cell repertoires in COVID-19. Only a few counts were recorded for this clone. The data were produced by immunoSEQ multiplex PCR, yet TCRdb's version contains in-frame clones alone and is incomplete. The sample consists of about 50,000 clones, more than 80% of them appearing once. Germline values: CDR1 SGHKS, CDR2 YYEKEE (reference sequence). V lost 5 bases, J lost 4 bases, and 13 bases stayed unmatched. The CDR3 covers 19 residues. The chain links TRBV5-5 to TRBJ2-3; 16 bases align to TRBD2. The source of this sequence is a man between 60 and 75 years old with acute or convalescent COVID-19. Sequenced sample: peripheral blood. The CDR3 loop reads CASSAGTSGRAPLSDTQYF. The DNA of the CDR3 is TGTGCCAGCAGTGCCGGGACTAGCGGGAGGGCCCCTCTCTCAGATACGCAGTATTTT.